This T cell receptor beta chain originates from a study of human thymus T cells. Study-wide findings and caveats: Repertoires sampled from thymus and blood appeared biased in V and J gene usage. Thymic TCR repertoires of unrelated people reportedly overlapped highly.

The assay was immunoSEQ multiplex PCR, and TCRdb's table has in-frame clones only and misses some. The repertoire includes roughly 120,000 clones, more than 90% of them detected once, and more than 0.02% sits in the top ten. Thymus pieces cut out during corrective heart surgery were the tissue that was used. Those donating were healthy Finnish infants in corrective surgery for congenital heart defects. CDR1 is SGHVS and CDR2 is FQNEAQ in the germline V gene. The length of the CDR3 is 15 residues. V gave up 4 bases and J gave up 0 bases, with 10 bases separating them. Concerning this clone itself: What it binds is not known.

The rearrangement joins TRBV7-8 to TRBJ1-5; no definite D call. This TCR derives from a boy under two years old with a congenital heart defect but otherwise immunologically healthy. Sequenced: thymus tissue. The CDR3 nucleotides read TGTGCCAGCAGCTCCCACCCGTATAGCAATCAGCCCCAGCATTTT. Protein: CASSSHPYSNQPQHF.